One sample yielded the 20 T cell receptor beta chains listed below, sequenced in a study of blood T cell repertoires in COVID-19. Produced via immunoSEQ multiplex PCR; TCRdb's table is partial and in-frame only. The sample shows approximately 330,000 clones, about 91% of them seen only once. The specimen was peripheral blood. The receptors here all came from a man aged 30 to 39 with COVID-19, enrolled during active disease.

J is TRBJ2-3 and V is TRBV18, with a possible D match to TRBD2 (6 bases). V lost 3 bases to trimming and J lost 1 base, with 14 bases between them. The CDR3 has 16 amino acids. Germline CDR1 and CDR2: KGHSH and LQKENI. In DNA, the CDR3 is TGTGCCAGCTCACCGGGGAGGAACACCCGCACAGATACGCAGTATTTT. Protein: CASSPGRNTRTDTQYF.

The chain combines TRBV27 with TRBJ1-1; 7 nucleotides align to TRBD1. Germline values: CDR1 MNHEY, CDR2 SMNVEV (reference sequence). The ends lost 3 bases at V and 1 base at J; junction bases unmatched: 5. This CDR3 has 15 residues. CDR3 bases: TGTGCCAGCAGTTTCCACAGGGGTCGGAACACTGAAGCTTTCTTT. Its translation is CASSFHRGRNTEAFF.

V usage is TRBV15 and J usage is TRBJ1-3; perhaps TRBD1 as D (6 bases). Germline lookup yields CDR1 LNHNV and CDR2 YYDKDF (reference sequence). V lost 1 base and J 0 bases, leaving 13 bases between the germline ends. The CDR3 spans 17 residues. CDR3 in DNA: TGTGCCACCAGCAGAGTAGGACAGACATTCTCTGGAAACACCATATATTTT. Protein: CATSRVGQTFSGNTIYF.

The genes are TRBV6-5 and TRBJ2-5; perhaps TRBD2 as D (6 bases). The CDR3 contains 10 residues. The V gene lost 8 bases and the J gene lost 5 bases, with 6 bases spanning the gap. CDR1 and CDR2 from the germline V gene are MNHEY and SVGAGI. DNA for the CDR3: TGTGCCAGCGGGAGGGAGACCCAGTACTTC. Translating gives CASGRETQYF.

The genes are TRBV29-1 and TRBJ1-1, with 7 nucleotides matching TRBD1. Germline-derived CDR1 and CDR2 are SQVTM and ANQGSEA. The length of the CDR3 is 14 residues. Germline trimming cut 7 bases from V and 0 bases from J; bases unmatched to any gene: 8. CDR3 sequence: CSARDSLMNTEAFF. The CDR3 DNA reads TGCAGCGCCCGGGACAGCCTAATGAACACTGAAGCTTTCTTT.

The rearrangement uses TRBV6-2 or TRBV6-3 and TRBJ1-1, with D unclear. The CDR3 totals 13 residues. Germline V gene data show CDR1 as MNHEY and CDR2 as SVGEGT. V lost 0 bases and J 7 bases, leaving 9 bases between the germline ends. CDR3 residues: CASSYSTGGEAFF. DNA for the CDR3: TGTGCCAGCAGTTACTCGACTGGCGGTGAAGCTTTCTTT.

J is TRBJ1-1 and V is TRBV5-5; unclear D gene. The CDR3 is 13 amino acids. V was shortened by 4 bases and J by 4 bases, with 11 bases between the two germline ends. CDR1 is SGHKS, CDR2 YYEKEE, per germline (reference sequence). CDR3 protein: CASSIGDSTEAFF. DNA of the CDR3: TGTGCCAGCAGCATCGGTGATTCCACTGAAGCTTTCTTT. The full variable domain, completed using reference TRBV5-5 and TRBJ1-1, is DAGVTQSPTHLIKTRGQQVTLRCSPISGHKSVSWYQQVLGQGPQFIFQYYEKEERGRGNFPDRFSARQFPNYSSELNVNALLLGDSALYLCASSIGDSTEAFFGQGTRLTVV.

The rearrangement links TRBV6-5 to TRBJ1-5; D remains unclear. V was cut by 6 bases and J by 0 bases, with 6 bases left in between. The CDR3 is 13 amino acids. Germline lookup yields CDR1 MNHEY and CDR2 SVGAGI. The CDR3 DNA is TGTGCCAGCAGACCAGATAGCAATCAGCCCCAGCATTTT. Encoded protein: CASRPDSNQPQHF.

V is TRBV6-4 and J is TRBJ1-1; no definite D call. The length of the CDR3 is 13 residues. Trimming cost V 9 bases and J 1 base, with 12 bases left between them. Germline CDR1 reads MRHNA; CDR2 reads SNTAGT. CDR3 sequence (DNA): TGTGCCAGTTCACTATCGGAGAACACTGAAGCTTTCTTT. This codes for CASSLSENTEAFF.

DNA of the CDR3: TGTGCCAGCACCCTAATACAGAGCACAGATACGCAGTATTTT. Translation gives CASTLIQSTDTQYF. The chain carries TRBV2 and TRBJ2-3; D call uncertain. Germline lookup yields CDR1 SNHLY and CDR2 FYNNEI. CDR3 length equals 14 residues. With 7 bases removed from V and 0 bases from J, the gap between germline ends came to 11 bases.

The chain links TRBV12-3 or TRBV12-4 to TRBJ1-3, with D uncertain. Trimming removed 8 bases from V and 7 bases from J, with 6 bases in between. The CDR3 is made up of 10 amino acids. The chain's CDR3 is CASSRNTIYF. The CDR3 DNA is TGTGCCAGCTCCCGGAACACCATATATTTT.

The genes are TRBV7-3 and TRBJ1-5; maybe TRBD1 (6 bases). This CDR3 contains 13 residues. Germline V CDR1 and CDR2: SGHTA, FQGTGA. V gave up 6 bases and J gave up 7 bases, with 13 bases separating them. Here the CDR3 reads CASSGGAGQPQHF. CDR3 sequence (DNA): TGTGCCAGCAGTGGGGGCGCAGGACAGCCCCAGCATTTT.

In nucleotides, the CDR3 is TGTGCCAGCGGAAACCAGGGTTCGAACACCGGGGAGCTGTTTTTT. It translates to CASGNQGSNTGELFF. The J gene is TRBJ2-2, the V gene TRBV25-1; possible D gene TRBD1, 5 bases. Germline CDR1 and CDR2: MGHDK and SYGVNS. CDR3 length: 15 residues. V was clipped by 8 bases and J by 0 bases, with 13 bases between them.

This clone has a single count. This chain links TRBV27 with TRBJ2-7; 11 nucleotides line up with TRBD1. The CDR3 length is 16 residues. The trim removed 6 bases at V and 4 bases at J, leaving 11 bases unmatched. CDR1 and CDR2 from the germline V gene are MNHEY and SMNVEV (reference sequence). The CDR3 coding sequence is TGTGCCAGCAGAGCCTCCCGTGGACAGGGGGCTTACGAGCAGTACTTC. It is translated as CASRASRGQGAYEQYF.

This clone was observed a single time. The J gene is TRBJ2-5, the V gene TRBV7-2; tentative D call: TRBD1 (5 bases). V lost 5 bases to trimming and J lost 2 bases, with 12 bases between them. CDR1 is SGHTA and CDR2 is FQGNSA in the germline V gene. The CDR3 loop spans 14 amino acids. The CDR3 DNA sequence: TGTGCCAGCAGCCTAGACAGTAGACAAGAGACCCAGTACTTC. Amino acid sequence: CASSLDSRQETQYF.

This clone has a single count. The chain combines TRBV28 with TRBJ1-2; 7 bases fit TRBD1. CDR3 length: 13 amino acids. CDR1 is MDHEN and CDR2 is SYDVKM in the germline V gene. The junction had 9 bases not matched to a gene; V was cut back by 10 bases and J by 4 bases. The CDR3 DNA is TGTGCCACCCGTCTAGGGACAGCCTATGGCTACACCTTC. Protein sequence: CATRLGTAYGYTF.

CDR3 sequence (DNA): TGCGCCAGCAGCTCCCGGGGGGGCCCATCCTACAATGAGCAGTTCTTC. Translating gives CASSSRGGPSYNEQFF. This sequence joins TRBV5-1 and TRBJ2-1, with 8 bases fitting TRBD2. This CDR3 contains 16 residues. Germline CDR1 and CDR2: SGHRS and YFSETQ. V lost 3 bases and J lost 1; bases outside the gene matches: 6.

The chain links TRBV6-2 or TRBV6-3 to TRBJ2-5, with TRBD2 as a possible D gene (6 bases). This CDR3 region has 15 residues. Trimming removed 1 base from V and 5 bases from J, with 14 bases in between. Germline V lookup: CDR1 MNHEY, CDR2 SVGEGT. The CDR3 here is CASSYWRGSGETQYF. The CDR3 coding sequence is TGTGCCAGCAGTTACTGGCGGGGTTCGGGGGAGACCCAGTACTTC.

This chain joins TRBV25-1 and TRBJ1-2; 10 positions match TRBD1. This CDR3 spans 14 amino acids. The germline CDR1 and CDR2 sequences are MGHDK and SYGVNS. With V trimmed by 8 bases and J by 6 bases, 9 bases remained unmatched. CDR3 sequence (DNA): TGTGCCAGCGTTAGACAGGGGGCGGCAAATGGCTACACCTTC. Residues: CASVRQGAANGYTF.

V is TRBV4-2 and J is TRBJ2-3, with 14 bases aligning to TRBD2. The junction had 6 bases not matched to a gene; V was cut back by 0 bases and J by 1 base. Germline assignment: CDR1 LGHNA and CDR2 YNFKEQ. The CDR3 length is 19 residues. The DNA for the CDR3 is TGTGCCAGCAGCCAAGATCGGACTAGCGGGAGGTGGGGCACAGATACGCAGTATTTT. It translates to CASSQDRTSGRWGTDTQYF.